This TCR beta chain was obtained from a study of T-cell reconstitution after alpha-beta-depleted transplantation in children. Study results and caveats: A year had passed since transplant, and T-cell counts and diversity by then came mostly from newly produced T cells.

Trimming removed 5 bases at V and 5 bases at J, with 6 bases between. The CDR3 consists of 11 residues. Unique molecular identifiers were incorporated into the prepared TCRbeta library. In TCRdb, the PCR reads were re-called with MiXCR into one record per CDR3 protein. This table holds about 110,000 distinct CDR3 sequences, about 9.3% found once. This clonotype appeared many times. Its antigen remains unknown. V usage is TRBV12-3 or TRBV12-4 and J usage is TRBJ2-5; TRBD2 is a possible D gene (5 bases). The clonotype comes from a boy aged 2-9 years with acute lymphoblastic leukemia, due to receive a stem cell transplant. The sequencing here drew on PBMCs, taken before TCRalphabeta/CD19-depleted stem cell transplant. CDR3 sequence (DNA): TGTGCCAGCAGTAGGACTGAGACCCAGTACTTC. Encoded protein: CASSRTETQYF.